These 6 T cell receptor beta chains share one sample of origin, sequenced in a study of response to subunit inactivated influenza vaccine. TCRdb recomputed calls from the RT-PCR reads with MiXCR, one row per CDR3 protein. The data hold a few hundred thousand distinct CDR3 sequences, with approximately 11% observed a single time. Sequencing used PBMCs from blood, obtained 45 days after vaccination. The receptors come from a man aged 50-60 years who received an inactivated influenza vaccine.

This clonotype was counted at least ten times. This chain links TRBV18 with TRBJ2-3, with 12 bases that match TRBD1. The V gene's germline CDR1 is KGHSH and CDR2 LQKENI. Trimming removed 3 bases from V and 1 base from J; junction bases left unmatched: 8. The CDR3 has 18 amino acids. The CDR3: CASSPTPGQGAGTDTQYF. As DNA, the CDR3 is TGTGCCAGCTCACCCACACCGGGACAGGGGGCCGGCACAGATACGCAGTATTTT.

This clonotype was observed a handful of times. The gene calls are TRBV12-3 or TRBV12-4 and TRBJ1-5; no clear D gene. Trimming took off 3 bases at V and 4 bases at J, with 10 bases between the two ends. The CDR3 consists of 14 residues. DNA for the CDR3: TGTGCCAGCAGTTTTTATGCGGGAAATCAGCCCCAGCATTTT. This codes for CASSFYAGNQPQHF.

In this sample, this clonotype turned up a few times. The J gene is TRBJ2-1, the V gene TRBV18, with D unclear. Trimming left V 0 bases short and J 3 bases short, with 3 bases between. This CDR3 spans 13 amino acids. Germline V gene data show CDR1 as KGHSH and CDR2 as LQKENI. DNA for the CDR3: TGTGCCAGCTCACCACCGGTCTACAATGAGCAGTTCTTC. Amino acid sequence: CASSPPVYNEQFF.

The sample holds a few counts of this clonotype. The V call is TRBV28, the J call TRBJ2-1; 9 positions match TRBD2. This CDR3 region has 15 residues. Trimming removed 6 bases from V and 9 bases from J; junction bases left unmatched: 12. Germline CDR1 is MDHEN and CDR2 is SYDVKM. The CDR3 here is CASRGASGTHGEQFF. The CDR3 coding sequence is TGTGCCAGCAGAGGGGCTAGCGGGACCCATGGTGAGCAGTTCTTC. Together with reference TRBV28 and TRBJ2-1, the CDR3 gives the full variable domain: DVKVTQSSRYLVKRTGEKVFLECVQDMDHENMFWYRQDPGLGLRLIYFSYDVKMKEKGDIPEGYSVSREKKERFSLILESASTNQTSMYLCASRGASGTHGEQFFGPGTRLTVL.

This clonotype was observed a few times. The rearrangement links TRBV15 to TRBJ2-5, with D possibly matching TRBD1 (6 bases). Germline CDR1 reads LNHNV; CDR2 reads YYDKDF (reference sequence). The V end was cut by 1 base, the J end by 1 base, with 7 bases between. The CDR3 length is 14 residues. The CDR3 region is CATSRGTAQETQYF. The CDR3 DNA sequence: TGTGCCACCAGCAGAGGGACAGCCCAAGAGACCCAGTACTTC.

This clonotype has more than one count but fewer than ten. The rearrangement links TRBV16 to TRBJ1-2, with 9 positions matching TRBD1. This CDR3 contains 15 residues. V lost 4 bases and J lost 5; bases outside the gene matches: 8. Per the germline V gene, CDR1 is KGHSY and CDR2 is FQNENV. CDR3 region: CASSRQTGGDYGYTF. For the CDR3, the DNA is TGTGCCAGCAGCCGTCAGACAGGGGGTGATTATGGCTACACCTTC.